This T cell receptor (beta chain) is from a study of lymphopenia after photon versus proton radiotherapy. Study-wide points: Post-nadir TCR diversity decline inversely tracked overall survival among those who died. Better survival with proton therapy was suggested as possible, not demonstrated. After the lymphocyte nadir, photon-treated repertoires showed oligoclonal expansion, especially of CD8+ Temra cells. Photon-treated patients lost naive T cells and TCR diversity; proton-treated stayed stable.

The protocol was immunoSEQ multiplex PCR, while the TCRdb copy is restricted to in-frame clones and leaves out a portion. Of about 29,000 clones listed, roughly 86% are singletons. On this clone itself: Its antigen is still unknown.

The CDR3 consists of 13 residues. CDR1 and CDR2 (germline): LGHNA, YNFKEQ. Trimming stripped 5 bases from V and 1 base from J, with 8 bases between. The specimen was peripheral blood, collected from a patient treated with proton-based radiotherapy. The chain is built from TRBV4-2 and TRBJ1-1; D gene unclear. The receptor's source is a woman aged 60-70 years with cholangiocarcinoma. Some clones in this sample may be carry-over from other donors' samples. The CDR3 DNA reads TGTGCCAGCAGCTTACACTGGAACACTGAAGCTTTCTTT. Amino acid sequence: CASSLHWNTEAFF.